There are a few counts of the clone carrying this T cell receptor beta chain. The CDR3 extends over 14 amino acids. The ends were cut back, 6 bases at V and 2 bases at J, with 14 bases in the middle. Germline lookup yields CDR1 SGHTA and CDR2 FQGNSA. The data derive from a study of Graves' ophthalmopathy and Graves' hyperthyroidism. Amplified TCR beta CDR3 regions were obtained using RNA transcripts as template. After a first-round RT-PCR with HTBI primers, a second-round multiplex PCR was run. TCRdb called the multiplex PCR reads again in MiXCR, with one record for every CDR3 protein. The data show 740,000 or so distinct CDR3 sequences, 35% to 50% seen once.

The specimen sequenced was peripheral blood. J is TRBJ2-7 and V is TRBV7-2, with a weak D call TRBD1 (5 bases). The TCR comes from an adult man with Graves' ophthalmopathy. CDR3 bases: TGTGCCAGCAGTTACGACCAGGGTCCCTACGAGCAGTACTTC. Translated, it gives CASSYDQGPYEQYF.